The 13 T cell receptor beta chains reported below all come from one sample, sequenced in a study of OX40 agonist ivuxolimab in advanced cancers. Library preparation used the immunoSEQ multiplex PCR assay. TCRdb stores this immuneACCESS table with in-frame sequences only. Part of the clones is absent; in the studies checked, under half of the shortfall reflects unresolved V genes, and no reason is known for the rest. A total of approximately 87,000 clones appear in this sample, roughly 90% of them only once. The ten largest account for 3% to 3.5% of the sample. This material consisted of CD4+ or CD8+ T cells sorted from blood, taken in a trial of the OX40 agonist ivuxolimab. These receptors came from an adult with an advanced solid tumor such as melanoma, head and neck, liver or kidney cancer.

The CDR3, as DNA: TGCGCCAGCAGCCAAGAGGAGGGCTACGAGCAGTACTTC. This encodes CASSQEEGYEQYF. The genes are TRBV4-1 and TRBJ2-7; tentative D call: TRBD2 (6 bases). Germline lookup yields CDR1 MGHRA and CDR2 YSYEKL. The CDR3 has 13 amino acids. Trimming took off 0 bases at V and 3 bases at J, with 6 bases between the two ends.

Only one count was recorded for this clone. CDR3 nucleotide sequence: TGTGCCAGCAGTTACCGGGCGGGAGGGCCGGTCGGGGAGCTGTTTTTT. Protein sequence: CASSYRAGGPVGELFF. The V and J genes are TRBV6-5 and TRBJ2-2, with TRBD2 matching 9 bases. Unmatched junction bases numbered 8, after V lost 2 bases and J lost 7 bases. This CDR3 region has 16 residues. Germline values: CDR1 MNHEY, CDR2 SVGAGI.

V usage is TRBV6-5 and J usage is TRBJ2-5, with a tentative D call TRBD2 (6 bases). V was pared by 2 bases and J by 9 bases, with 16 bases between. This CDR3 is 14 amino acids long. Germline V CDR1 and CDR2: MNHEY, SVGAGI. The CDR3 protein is CASSYGTGGTAQYF. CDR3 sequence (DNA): TGTGCCAGCAGTTACGGGACTGGAGGGACGGCCCAGTACTTC.

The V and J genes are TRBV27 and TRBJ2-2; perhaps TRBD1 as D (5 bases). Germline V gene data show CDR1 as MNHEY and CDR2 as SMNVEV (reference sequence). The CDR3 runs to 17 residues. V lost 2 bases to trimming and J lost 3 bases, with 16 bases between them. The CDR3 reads CASSLRAPGHHTGELFF. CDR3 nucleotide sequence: TGTGCCAGCAGTTTACGGGCCCCAGGGCACCACACCGGGGAGCTGTTTTTT.

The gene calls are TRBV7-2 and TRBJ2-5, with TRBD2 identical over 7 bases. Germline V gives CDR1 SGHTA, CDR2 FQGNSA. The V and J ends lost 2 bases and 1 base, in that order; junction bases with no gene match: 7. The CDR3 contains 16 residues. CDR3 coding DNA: TGTGCCAGCAGCTTACGGTGGGGGGGTTTCCAAGAGACCCAGTACTTC. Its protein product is CASSLRWGGFQETQYF.

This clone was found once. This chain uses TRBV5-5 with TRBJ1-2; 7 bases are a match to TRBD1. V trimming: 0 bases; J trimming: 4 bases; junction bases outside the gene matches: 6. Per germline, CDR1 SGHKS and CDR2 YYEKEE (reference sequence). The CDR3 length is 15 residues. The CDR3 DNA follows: TGTGCCAGCAGCTTGGAAGTAGGGGGCGGCTATGGCTACACCTTC. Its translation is CASSLEVGGGYGYTF.

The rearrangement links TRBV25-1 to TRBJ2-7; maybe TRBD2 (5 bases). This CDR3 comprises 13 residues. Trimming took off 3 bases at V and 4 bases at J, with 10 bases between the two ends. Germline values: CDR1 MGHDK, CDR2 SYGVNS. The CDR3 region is CASSEVGGYEQYF. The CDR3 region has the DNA TGTGCCAGCAGTGAGGTTGGCGGGTACGAGCAGTACTTC.

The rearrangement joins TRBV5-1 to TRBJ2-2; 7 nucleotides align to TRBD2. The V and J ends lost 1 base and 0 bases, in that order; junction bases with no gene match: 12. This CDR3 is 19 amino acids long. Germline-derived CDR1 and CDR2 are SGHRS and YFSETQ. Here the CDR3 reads CASSLYPGGNDPNTGELFF. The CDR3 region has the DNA TGCGCCAGCAGCTTGTATCCGGGGGGAAATGACCCGAACACCGGGGAGCTGTTTTTT.

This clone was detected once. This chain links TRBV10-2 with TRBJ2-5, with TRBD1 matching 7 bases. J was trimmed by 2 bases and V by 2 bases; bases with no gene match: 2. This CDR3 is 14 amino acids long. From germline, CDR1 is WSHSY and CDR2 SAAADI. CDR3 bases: TGCGCCAGCAGTGAGGGGACAGCTCAAGAGACCCAGTACTTC. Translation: CASSEGTAQETQYF.

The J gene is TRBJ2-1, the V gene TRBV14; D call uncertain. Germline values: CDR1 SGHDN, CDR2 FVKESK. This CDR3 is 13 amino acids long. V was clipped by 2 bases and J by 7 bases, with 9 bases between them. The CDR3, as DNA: TGTGCCAGCAGCCAATTTACCCCAAATGAGCAGTTCTTC. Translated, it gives CASSQFTPNEQFF.

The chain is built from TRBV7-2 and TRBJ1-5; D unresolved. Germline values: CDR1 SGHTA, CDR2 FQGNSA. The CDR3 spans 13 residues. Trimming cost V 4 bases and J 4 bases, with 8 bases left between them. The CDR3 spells CASSSWENQPQHF. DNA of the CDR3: TGTGCCAGCAGCTCATGGGAAAATCAGCCCCAGCATTTT. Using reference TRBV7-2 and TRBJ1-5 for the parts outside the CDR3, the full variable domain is GAGVSQSPSNKVTEKGKDVELRCDPISGHTALYWYRQSLGQGLEFLIYFQGNSAPDKSGLPSDRFSAERTGGSVSTLTIQRTQQEDSAVYLCASSSWENQPQHFGDGTRLSIL.

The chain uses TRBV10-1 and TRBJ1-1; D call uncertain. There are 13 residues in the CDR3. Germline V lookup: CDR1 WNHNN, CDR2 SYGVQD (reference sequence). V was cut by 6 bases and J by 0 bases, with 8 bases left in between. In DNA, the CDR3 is TGCGCCAGCAGGGGAGGCATGAACACTGAAGCTTTCTTT. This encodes CASRGGMNTEAFF.

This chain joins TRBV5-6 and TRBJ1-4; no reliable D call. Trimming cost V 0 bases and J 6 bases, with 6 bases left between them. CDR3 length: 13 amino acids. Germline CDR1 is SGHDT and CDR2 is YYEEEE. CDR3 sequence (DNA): TGTGCCAGCAGCTTGGGTGGGGATGAAAAACTGTTTTTT. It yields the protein CASSLGGDEKLFF. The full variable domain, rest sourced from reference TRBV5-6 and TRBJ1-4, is DAGVTQSPTHLIKTRGQQVTLRCSPKSGHDTVSWYQQALGQGPQFIFQYYEEEERQRGNFPDRFSGHQFPNYSSELNVNALLLGDSALYLCASSLGGDEKLFFGSGTQLSVL.